Listed below are T cell receptor beta chains from one sample, sequenced in a study of control samples from healthy donors and cancer patients. Only in-frame clones appear in the TCRdb table, and some are missing; sequencing was by immunoSEQ multiplex PCR. The repertoire has some 200,000 clones, around 92% of them found once; the top ten carry less than 1.6%. Specimen: blood. The receptors come from a woman younger than 45 in good health. Both conserved end residues are part of each CDR3. The order of the fields is clone size, D gene, V gene, J gene, CDR3 protein, CDR3 DNA. D genes are given only for firm matches. Only part of the rows carry a size: once, few, many, or a class if the clone is expanded.

-,TRBD1,TRBV4-1,TRBJ1-4,CASSQGPQGSNEKLFF,TGCGCCAGCAGCCAAGGCCCACAGGGGAGTAATGAAAAACTGTTTTTT
-,-,TRBV11-2,TRBJ2-3,CASSLDRGTDTQYF,TGTGCCAGCAGCTTAGATCGAGGAACAGATACGCAGTATTTT
-,TRBD1,TRBV5-6,TRBJ1-6,CASSRDRGNSPLHF,TGTGCCAGCAGCCGGGACAGGGGTAATTCACCCCTCCACTTT
-,TRBD2,TRBV10-2,TRBJ2-1,CASSALAGYNEQFF,TGCGCCAGCAGTGCTCTAGCGGGGTACAATGAGCAGTTCTTC
-,TRBD1,TRBV12-3/TRBV12-4,TRBJ1-4,CASRGQGAEKLFF,TGTGCCAGCAGGGGACAGGGGGCGGAAAAACTGTTTTTT
-,-,TRBV6-5,TRBJ2-4,CASSLGTAKNIQYF,TGTGCCAGCAGCTTGGGGACAGCCAAAAACATTCAGTACTTC
-,TRBD1,TRBV3-1/TRBV3-2,TRBJ1-1,CASSRPGTVNTEAFF,TGTGCCAGCAGTCGTCCCGGGACAGTGAACACTGAAGCTTTCTTT
-,-,TRBV28,TRBJ1-5,CASSLYYQPQHF,TGTGCCAGCAGTTTATATTATCAGCCCCAGCATTTT
once,TRBD2,TRBV10-3,TRBJ2-7,CAIGLAGNEQYF,TGTGCCATCGGACTAGCGGGAAATGAGCAGTACTTC
-,-,TRBV28,TRBJ1-4,CASSKGGARNEKLFF,TGTGCCAGCAGTAAAGGAGGGGCACGTAATGAAAAACTGTTTTTT
once,TRBD1,TRBV3-1/TRBV3-2,TRBJ1-4,CASSNRQGREKLFF,TGTGCCAGCAGCAACCGACAGGGCCGTGAAAAACTGTTTTTT
-,TRBD2,TRBV4-3,TRBJ2-1,CASSQVPSGTYNEQFF,TGCGCCAGCAGCCAAGTTCCTAGCGGGACTTACAATGAGCAGTTCTTC
-,-,TRBV7-7,TRBJ2-5,CASSRDFKETQYF,TGTGCTAGCAGCCGGGACTTCAAAGAGACCCAGTACTTC
-,-,TRBV6-5,TRBJ2-1,CASSPTSTRSEQFF,TGTGCCAGCAGTCCGACATCGACTAGATCTGAGCAGTTCTTC
-,-,TRBV2,TRBJ1-5,CASSEFGGNQPQHF,TGTGCCAGCAGTGAATTTGGCGGGAATCAGCCCCAGCATTTT
-,-,TRBV7-9,TRBJ1-1,CASSFQGIEAFF,TGTGCCAGCAGCTTTCAGGGTATTGAAGCTTTCTTT
-,TRBD2,TRBV6-4,TRBJ2-1,CASGSGGAYNEQFF,TGTGCCAGCGGTAGCGGGGGGGCCTACAATGAGCAGTTCTTC
-,TRBD1,TRBV6-5,TRBJ1-2,CASSYSPGGGYGYTF,TGTGCCAGCAGTTACTCGCCAGGGGGAGGCTATGGCTACACCTTC
-,-,TRBV7-2,TRBJ2-5,CASSPRREETQYF,TGTGCCAGCAGCCCCCGCAGGGAAGAGACCCAGTACTTC
-,TRBD1,TRBV28,TRBJ1-1,CASSPTTGGASHTEAFF,TGTGCCAGCAGTCCCACGACAGGGGGCGCGAGTCACACTGAAGCTTTCTTT
-,-,TRBV2,TRBJ1-1,CASGGGRTEAFF,TGTGCCAGCGGCGGGGGGCGAACTGAAGCTTTCTTT
-,TRBD1,TRBV12-3/TRBV12-4,TRBJ1-1,CASRPGQGKAFF,TGTGCCAGCAGACCGGGACAGGGTAAAGCTTTCTTT
once,TRBD1,TRBV28,TRBJ1-3,CASRIGQGSSGNTIYF,TGTGCCAGCAGGATAGGACAGGGCAGCTCTGGAAACACCATATATTTT
-,TRBD1,TRBV4-1,TRBJ2-7,CASSQDLGQGAYEQYF,TGCGCCAGCAGCCAAGATCTCGGACAGGGGGCCTACGAGCAGTACTTC
-,TRBD1,TRBV2,TRBJ2-5,CASRRTGVYQETQYF,TGTGCCAGCAGAAGGACAGGGGTGTACCAAGAGACCCAGTACTTC
-,TRBD1,TRBV15,TRBJ1-4,CATSRDGATGGNEKLFF,TGTGCCACCAGCAGAGATGGAGCGACAGGGGGAAATGAAAAACTGTTTTTT
-,-,TRBV13,TRBJ1-1,CASSLRPGMNTEAFF,TGTGCCAGCAGCTTACGTCCAGGGATGAACACTGAAGCTTTCTTT
-,-,TRBV3-1/TRBV3-2,TRBJ1-2,CASSQRANYGYTF,TGTGCCAGCAGCCAGAGAGCTAACTATGGCTACACCTTC
few,-,TRBV2,TRBJ1-5,CASRIGQGAGQPQHF,TGTGCCAGCAGGATAGGTCAGGGAGCGGGGCAGCCCCAGCATTTT